Following are 15 T cell receptor beta chains from one sample sequenced in a study of CD8 T cells in Susac syndrome. Random hexamers were used to reverse transcribe an amount of 0.5 to 1 ug RNA. Via MiXCR, TCRdb re-called the immunoSEQ multiplex PCR reads, giving one row per CDR3 protein. The sample includes about 150,000 distinct CDR3 sequences, roughly nine tenths of them seen just once. Sequencing was carried out using CD4+ T cells from PBMCs. The receptors were sampled from a human donor in good health.

V and J are TRBV30 and TRBJ1-5, with no clear D. Trimming pared 2 bases from V and 0 bases from J, leaving 8 bases between. This CDR3 is built from 14 residues. Germline V gene sequence: CDR1 GTSNPN, CDR2 SVGIG (reference sequence). CDR3 bases: TGTGCCTGGAGTTCCCTGCATAGCAATCAGCCCCAGCATTTT. It specifies CAWSSLHSNQPQHF.

This clonotype was detected a few times. This chain uses TRBV6-2 or TRBV6-3 with TRBJ2-1; 7 nucleotides line up with TRBD1. The CDR3 is made up of 14 amino acids. Trimming removed 4 bases from V and 7 bases from J; junction bases left unmatched: 7. Germline CDR1 is MNHEY and CDR2 is SVGEGT. CDR3 sequence reads: CASSSGYRGNEQFF. The CDR3 bases are TGTGCCAGCAGTTCAGGATACAGGGGAAATGAGCAGTTCTTC.

V and J are TRBV7-2 and TRBJ1-1; D unresolved. Germline loops: CDR1 SGHTA, CDR2 FQGNSA. This CDR3 is 15 amino acids long. Trimming took 4 bases from V and 3 from J, leaving 15 bases between them. The CDR3 DNA is TGTGCCAGCAGCTCCTCGACCGGGTCGGACACTGAAGCTTTCTTT. This gives the protein CASSSSTGSDTEAFF.

This chain uses TRBV20-1 with TRBJ2-7; maybe TRBD2 (7 bases). V was pared by 2 bases and J by 6 bases, with 17 bases between. This CDR3 region has 14 residues. CDR1 DFQATT and CDR2 SNEGSKA come from the germline V gene (reference sequence). Here the CDR3 reads CSARSGGGAFEQYF. The CDR3 DNA is TGCAGTGCTAGATCAGGTGGGGGGGCTTTCGAGCAGTACTTC.

This clonotype was counted a single time. The CDR3 spells CASSFPGTRGDTQYF. The CDR3 bases are TGTGCCAGCAGCTTTCCCGGGACTAGGGGAGATACGCAGTATTTT. This rearrangement joins TRBV5-4 to TRBJ2-3; 8 bases line up with TRBD2. The CDR3 runs 15 residues. The trim removed 2 bases at V and 5 bases at J, leaving 7 bases unmatched. Per the germline V gene, CDR1 is SGHNT and CDR2 is YYREEE (reference sequence).

The J gene is TRBJ2-2, the V gene TRBV30; D not certain. CDR1 GTSNPN and CDR2 SVGIG come from the germline V gene (reference sequence). The CDR3 has 15 amino acids. Trimming removed 4 bases from V and 3 bases from J, with 15 bases in between. The chain's CDR3 is CAWKYGRVDTGELFF. CDR3 coding DNA: TGTGCCTGGAAGTACGGTCGGGTGGACACCGGGGAGCTGTTTTTT.

The chain carries TRBV6-1 and TRBJ1-1; no reliable D call. V lost 0 bases and J lost 0, with 8 bases in between. The CDR3 has 15 residues. Germline CDR1 reads MNHNS; CDR2 reads SASEGT. The CDR3 DNA reads TGTGCCAGCAGTGAAGCAGCCGGGCTGAACACTGAAGCTTTCTTT. Amino acids: CASSEAAGLNTEAFF.

The chain employs TRBV7-8 and TRBJ2-5, with D unclear. V lost 4 bases to trimming and J lost 1 base, with 13 bases between them. The CDR3 has 15 residues. The germline gives CDR1 SGHVS, CDR2 FQNEAQ. The CDR3 DNA reads as TGTGCCAGCAGCTCGACAAAACCCACCCAAGAGACCCAGTACTTC. Its protein is CASSSTKPTQETQYF.

V and J are TRBV12-3 or TRBV12-4 and TRBJ1-2, with D perhaps TRBD1 (5 bases). Trimming removed 6 bases at V and 10 bases at J, with 15 bases between. This CDR3 contains 12 residues. The CDR3 is CASRREQGVYTF. CDR3 in DNA: TGTGCCAGCAGGAGAGAGCAGGGTGTCTACACCTTC.

The chain couples TRBV5-1 to TRBJ1-1; the D is unclear. CDR3 length: 14 amino acids. V lost 2 bases and J lost 5, with 13 bases in between. Germline values: CDR1 SGHRS, CDR2 YFSETQ. CDR3 protein: CASSFGVAGTEAFF. The CDR3 bases are TGCGCCAGCAGCTTTGGGGTCGCCGGAACTGAAGCTTTCTTT.

The chain links TRBV28 to TRBJ2-7, with D unclear. Trimming removed 3 bases at V and 6 bases at J, with 6 bases between. The CDR3 totals 11 residues. CDR1 and CDR2 (germline): MDHEN, SYDVKM. The CDR3 loop is CASSFALEQYF. The CDR3 DNA reads as TGTGCCAGCAGTTTTGCTCTCGAGCAGTACTTC.

This chain uses TRBV20-1 with TRBJ2-3; 11 bases agree with TRBD2. This CDR3 has 16 amino acids. CDR1 and CDR2 (germline): DFQATT, SNEGSKA (reference sequence). After removal of 3 bases from V and 1 base from J, the junction contained 6 bases not matched to a gene. CDR3 amino acids: CSASSGTSGGTDTQYF. The CDR3 nucleotides read TGCAGTGCTAGTTCCGGGACTAGCGGCGGCACAGATACGCAGTATTTT.

The chain uses TRBV7-2 and TRBJ1-2, with D possibly matching TRBD1 (5 bases). CDR3 length: 15 residues. The germline V and J ends were trimmed by 3 bases and 3 bases, with 14 bases remaining between them. The germline V gene has CDR1 SGHTA and CDR2 FQGNSA. The CDR3: CASSFQYPGDYGYTF. CDR3 DNA sequence: TGTGCCAGCAGCTTCCAGTATCCGGGGGACTATGGCTACACCTTC.

The chain carries TRBV20-1 and TRBJ2-7, with 9 bases fitting TRBD2. CDR3 length: 13 amino acids. V shed 6 bases and J 2 bases; nucleotides not matched to a gene: 5. Germline V gene sequence: CDR1 DFQATT, CDR2 SNEGSKA (reference sequence). The CDR3 nucleotides are TGCAGTGCCGCTGGCGGGAGGGCCTACGAGCAGTACTTC. It yields the protein CSAAGGRAYEQYF.

The chain carries TRBV2 and TRBJ1-2; D is perhaps TRBD1 (6 bases). The CDR3 spans 12 residues. Germline-derived CDR1 and CDR2 are SNHLY and FYNNEI. V lost 8 bases and J 2 bases, leaving 9 bases between the germline ends. The CDR3 bases are TGTGCCAGCCGACAGGAGAACTATGGCTACACCTTC. This codes for CASRQENYGYTF.